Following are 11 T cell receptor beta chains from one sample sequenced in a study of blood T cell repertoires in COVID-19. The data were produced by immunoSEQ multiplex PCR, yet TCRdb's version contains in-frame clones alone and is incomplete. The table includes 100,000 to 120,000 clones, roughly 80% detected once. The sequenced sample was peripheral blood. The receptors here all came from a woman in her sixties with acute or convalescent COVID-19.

The CDR3 DNA reads as TGTGCCAGCAGCCAAGATCTCCTATCCGGGTCTGGGGCCAACGTCCTGACTTTC. This sequence encodes CASSQDLLSGSGANVLTF. V usage is TRBV4-2 and J usage is TRBJ2-6; the D is unclear. Trimming removed 0 bases from V and 1 base from J, with 13 bases in between. Germline V gene data show CDR1 as LGHNA and CDR2 as YNFKEQ. The CDR3 is 18 residues long.

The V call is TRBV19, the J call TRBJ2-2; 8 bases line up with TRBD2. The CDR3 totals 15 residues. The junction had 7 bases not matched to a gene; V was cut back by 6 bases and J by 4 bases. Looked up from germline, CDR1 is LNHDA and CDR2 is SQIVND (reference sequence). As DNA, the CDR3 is TGTGCCAGTAGCCGGGGGGCGGGGGGCACCGGGGAGCTGTTTTTT. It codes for CASSRGAGGTGELFF.

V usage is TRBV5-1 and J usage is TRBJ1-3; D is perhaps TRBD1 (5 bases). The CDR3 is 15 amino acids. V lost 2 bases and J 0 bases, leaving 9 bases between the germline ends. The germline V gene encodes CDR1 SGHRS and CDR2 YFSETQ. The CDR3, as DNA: TGCGCCAGCAGCTTTCAGGGAATCTCTGGAAACACCATATATTTT. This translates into CASSFQGISGNTIYF.

CDR3 bases: TGTGCCAGCAGTTTTTTGACAGCCGATGAAAAACTGTTTTTT. It yields the protein CASSFLTADEKLFF. V is TRBV6-5 and J is TRBJ1-4, with a tentative D call TRBD1 (5 bases). This CDR3 has 14 amino acids. Per the germline V gene, CDR1 is MNHEY and CDR2 is SVGAGI. Trimming removed 4 bases from V and 6 bases from J, with 12 bases in between.

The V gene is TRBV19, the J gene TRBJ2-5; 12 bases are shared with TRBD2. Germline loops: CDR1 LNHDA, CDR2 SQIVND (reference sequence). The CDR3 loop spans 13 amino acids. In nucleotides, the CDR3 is TGTGCTACTAGCGGGGGGCTCCAAGAGACCCAGTACTTC. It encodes CATSGGLQETQYF.

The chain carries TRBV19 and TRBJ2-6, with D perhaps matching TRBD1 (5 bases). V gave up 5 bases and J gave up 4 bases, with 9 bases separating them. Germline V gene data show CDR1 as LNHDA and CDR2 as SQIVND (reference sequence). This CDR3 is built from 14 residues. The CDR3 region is CASSGRVGANVLTF. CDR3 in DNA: TGTGCCAGTAGTGGCAGGGTAGGGGCCAACGTCCTGACTTTC.

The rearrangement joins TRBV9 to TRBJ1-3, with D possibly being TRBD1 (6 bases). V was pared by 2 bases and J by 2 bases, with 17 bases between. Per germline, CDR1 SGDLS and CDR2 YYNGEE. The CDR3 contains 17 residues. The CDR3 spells CASSVGPAGGPGNTIYF. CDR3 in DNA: TGTGCCAGCAGCGTCGGACCTGCGGGGGGGCCTGGAAACACCATATATTTT.

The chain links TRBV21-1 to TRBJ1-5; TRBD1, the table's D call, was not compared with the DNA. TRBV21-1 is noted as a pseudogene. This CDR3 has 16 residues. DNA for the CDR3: TGTGCCAGCAGCCCCCATGGAGACAGGAGCTATCAGCCCCAGCATTTT. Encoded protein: CASSPHGDRSYQPQHF.

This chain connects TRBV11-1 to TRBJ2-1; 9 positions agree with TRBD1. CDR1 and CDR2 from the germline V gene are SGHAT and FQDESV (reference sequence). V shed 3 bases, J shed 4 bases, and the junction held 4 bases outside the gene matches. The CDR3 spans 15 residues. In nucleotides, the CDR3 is TGTGCCAGCAGCTTCCCGGGACAGGGTTACAATGAGCAGTTCTTC. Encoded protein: CASSFPGQGYNEQFF.

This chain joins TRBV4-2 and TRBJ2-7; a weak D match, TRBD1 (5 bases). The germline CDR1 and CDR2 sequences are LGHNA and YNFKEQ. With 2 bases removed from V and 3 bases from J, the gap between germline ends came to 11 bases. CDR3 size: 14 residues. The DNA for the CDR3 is TGTGCCAGCAGCCAATTCGCAGGGAACTACGAGCAGTACTTC. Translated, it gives CASSQFAGNYEQYF.

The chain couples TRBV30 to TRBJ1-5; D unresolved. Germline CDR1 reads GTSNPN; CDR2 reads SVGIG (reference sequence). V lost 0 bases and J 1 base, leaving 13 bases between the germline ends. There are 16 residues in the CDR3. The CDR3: CAWSVFGYLSNQPQHF. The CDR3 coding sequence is TGTGCCTGGAGTGTATTCGGGTATCTGAGCAATCAGCCCCAGCATTTT.